Each of the 30 T cell receptor beta chains below was sequenced from the same sample in a study of T cell changes during pregnancy in multiple sclerosis. TCRdb keeps only in-frame clones here, not all; method: immunoSEQ multiplex PCR. The sample carries 20,000 to 25,000 clones, approximately 90% recorded once. Sequences were derived from CD4+ T cells from peripheral blood mononuclear cells, sampled in the third trimester of pregnancy. These TCRs come from a female donor with multiple sclerosis, enrolled in a pregnancy study.

This sequence joins TRBV15 and TRBJ1-4; a weak D match, TRBD1 (5 bases). Between the trimmed V and J ends, which lost 11 bases and 6 bases, there was a span of 13 bases. CDR1 and CDR2 from the germline V gene are LNHNV and YYDKDF (reference sequence). CDR3 length equals 12 residues. CDR3 protein: CASQGLHEKLFF. The CDR3 coding sequence is TGTGCCTCCCAGGGACTGCATGAAAAACTGTTTTTT. Looking up the rest from reference TRBV15 and TRBJ1-4 gives the full variable domain: DAMVIQNPRYQVTQFGKPVTLSCSQTLNHNVMYWYQQKSSQAPKLLFHYYDKDFNNEADTPDNFQSRRPNTSFCFLDIRSPGLGDTAMYLCASQGLHEKLFFGSGTQLSVL.

The V gene is TRBV7-9, the J gene TRBJ1-1, with D tentatively TRBD1 (6 bases). This CDR3 has 13 amino acids. Trimming left V 10 bases short and J 5 bases short, with 17 bases between. The germline V gene encodes CDR1 SEHNR and CDR2 FQNEAQ (reference sequence). The CDR3 region is CANAGGRGTEAFF. The CDR3 region has the DNA TGTGCCAACGCGGGGGGCCGAGGTACTGAAGCTTTCTTT.

CDR3 amino acids: CASSIEGSQPQHF. The CDR3 DNA sequence: TGTGCCAGTAGTATAGAGGGTAGCCAGCCCCAGCATTTT. This chain links TRBV19 with TRBJ1-5; D is unclear. Trimming pared 0 bases from V and 7 bases from J, leaving 7 bases between. From germline, CDR1 is LNHDA and CDR2 SQIVND (reference sequence). The CDR3 has 13 amino acids.

This clone has just a few counts. V and J are TRBV7-9 and TRBJ1-1; maybe TRBD1 (5 bases). CDR3 length: 13 amino acids. Germline-derived CDR1 and CDR2 are SEHNR and FQNEAQ (reference sequence). V lost 5 bases, J lost 1 base, and 8 bases lay in between. In DNA, the CDR3 is TGTGCCAGCAGCCCCGGGGGGAACACTGAAGCTTTCTTT. It specifies CASSPGGNTEAFF.

This clone was recorded only once. The chain recombines TRBV18 with TRBJ2-7; a weak D match, TRBD2 (5 bases). Trimming cost V 3 bases and J 2 bases, with 11 bases left between them. The germline gives CDR1 KGHSH, CDR2 LQKENI. The CDR3 length is 14 residues. As DNA, the CDR3 is TGTGCCAGCTCACCGCCGGGGAACCCCTACGAGCAGTACTTC. Its protein is CASSPPGNPYEQYF.

V usage is TRBV7-2 and J usage is TRBJ1-5, with no clear D. This CDR3 has 14 residues. Germline values: CDR1 SGHTA, CDR2 FQGNSA. Deletions cut 6 bases from V and 9 bases from J, with 18 bases between. The CDR3 bases are TGTGCCAGCAGTCCTGACTACTCCTTGCCGCCCCAGCATTTT. Translated, it gives CASSPDYSLPPQHF.

The rearrangement joins TRBV2 to TRBJ2-7; D is possibly TRBD2 (5 bases). Per the germline V gene, CDR1 is SNHLY and CDR2 is FYNNEI. This CDR3 contains 12 residues. V was pared by 6 bases and J by 2 bases, with 8 bases between. The DNA of the CDR3 is TGTGCCAGCAGGGAGGAGACCTACGAGCAGTACTTC. Translating gives CASREETYEQYF.

The DNA for the CDR3 is TGTGCCAGCGGAACGAGACAGGGTGGGAACACTGAAGCTTTCTTT. Translating gives CASGTRQGGNTEAFF. The gene calls are TRBV11-2 and TRBJ1-1, with 7 nucleotides matching TRBD1. Looked up from germline, CDR1 is SGHAT and CDR2 is FQNNGV. There are 15 residues in the CDR3. V lost 8 bases to trimming and J lost 1 base; unmatched junction nucleotides: 10.

The rearrangement links TRBV10-3 to TRBJ1-5, with 10 positions matching TRBD1. The V segment lost 6 bases and the J segment 2 bases; nucleotides outside the gene matches: 4. The CDR3 is made up of 15 amino acids. Germline V gives CDR1 ENHRY, CDR2 SYGVKD. CDR3 loop: CAISPGTGGNQPQHF. The CDR3 nucleotides are TGTGCCATCAGCCCCGGGACAGGGGGCAATCAGCCCCAGCATTTT.

The gene calls are TRBV7-6 and TRBJ2-2; 12 bases agree with TRBD2. The CDR3 consists of 16 residues. V gave up 4 bases and J gave up 6 bases; unmatched junction bases: 6. Germline values: CDR1 SGHVS, CDR2 FNYEAQ. The DNA for the CDR3 is TGTGCCAGCAGCTGGTCTAGCGGGGGGGCTTCCGGGGAGCTGTTTTTT. Protein sequence: CASSWSSGGASGELFF.

V is TRBV15 and J is TRBJ2-3; unclear D gene. This CDR3 is built from 12 residues. V shed 0 bases and J shed 10 bases, with 8 bases lying between them. The germline CDR1 and CDR2 sequences are LNHNV and YYDKDF (reference sequence). CDR3 nucleotides: TGTGCCACCAGCAGAGATGAGCAGGCGCAGTATTTT. Translating it yields CATSRDEQAQYF.

The J gene is TRBJ1-1, the V gene TRBV5-1; D unclear. In germline, CDR1 is SGHRS, CDR2 YFSETQ. Trimming stripped 0 bases from V and 4 bases from J, with 10 bases between. This CDR3 is 14 amino acids long. The CDR3 here is CASSLELGVTEAFF. CDR3 in DNA: TGCGCCAGCAGCTTGGAACTCGGGGTCACTGAAGCTTTCTTT.

The CDR3 loop is CASSRSAGGLTSTDTQYF. CDR3 DNA: TGCGCCAGCAGCCGCTCCGCGGGGGGCCTAACTAGCACAGATACGCAGTATTTT. The chain joins TRBV4-1 to TRBJ2-3; TRBD2 matches at 8 bases. CDR1 and CDR2 (germline): MGHRA, YSYEKL. Germline trimming cut 4 bases from V and 0 bases from J; bases unmatched to any gene: 12. The CDR3 consists of 18 residues.

This chain uses TRBV28 with TRBJ2-5; D possibly corresponds to TRBD1 (6 bases). CDR3 length equals 15 residues. V lost 6 bases, J lost 2 bases, and 16 bases lay in between. Looked up from germline, CDR1 is MDHEN and CDR2 is SYDVKM. The CDR3 reads CASRGSRGQQETQYF. CDR3 nucleotide sequence: TGTGCCAGCAGGGGGAGTAGGGGACAACAAGAGACCCAGTACTTC.

This chain connects TRBV30 to TRBJ1-3; D is undetermined. The CDR3 runs to 15 residues. V lost 3 bases to trimming and J lost 4 bases, with 16 bases between them. Germline lookup yields CDR1 GTSNPN and CDR2 SVGIG (reference sequence). The CDR3 reads CAWRPTSSLGNTIYF. The CDR3 DNA follows: TGTGCCTGGAGACCGACATCGTCGCTCGGAAACACCATATATTTT.

V gene TRBV5-1 combines with J gene TRBJ2-7; D uncertain. In germline, CDR1 is SGHRS, CDR2 YFSETQ. The CDR3 has 13 amino acids. The V and J ends lost 3 bases and 4 bases respectively, with 11 bases between them. Here the CDR3 reads CASSSTDKYEQYF. The CDR3 DNA sequence: TGCGCCAGCAGCTCCACTGACAAGTACGAGCAGTACTTC.

The J gene is TRBJ2-1, the V gene TRBV2; D is possibly TRBD2 (5 bases). Germline V gene sequence: CDR1 SNHLY, CDR2 FYNNEI. V gave up 7 bases and J gave up 10 bases, with 20 bases separating them. This CDR3 is 14 amino acids long. The CDR3 loop reads CASNPAVAWLEQFF. The CDR3 nucleotides are TGTGCCAGCAACCCAGCGGTCGCCTGGTTGGAGCAGTTCTTC.

This chain links TRBV2 with TRBJ2-5; 12 bases fit TRBD1. CDR1 is SNHLY, CDR2 FYNNEI, per germline. The CDR3 contains 18 residues. The V segment lost 7 bases and the J segment 4 bases; nucleotides outside the gene matches: 16. Here the CDR3 DNA reads TGTGCCAGCACCGAGGAGGGGACAGGGGGCGCGGGGTTAGAGACCCAGTACTTC. Amino acid sequence: CASTEEGTGGAGLETQYF.

This clone showed up just once. This chain joins TRBV13 and TRBJ1-6; tentative D call: TRBD1 (5 bases). The V end lost 2 bases, the J end lost 6 bases, and 14 bases lay between the germline ends. This CDR3 has 16 amino acids. The germline CDR1 and CDR2 sequences are PRHDT and FYEKMQ (reference sequence). CDR3 coding DNA: TGTGCCAGCAGCTTAAAATACGGGGGGTTTAATTCACCCCTCCACTTT. It encodes CASSLKYGGFNSPLHF. Looking up the rest from reference TRBV13 and TRBJ1-6 gives the full variable domain: AAGVIQSPRHLIKEKRETATLKCYPIPRHDTVYWYQQGPGQDPQFLISFYEKMQSDKGSIPDRFSAQQFSDYHSELNMSSLELGDSALYFCASSLKYGGFNSPLHFGNGTRLTVT.

The V and J genes are TRBV9 and TRBJ2-1; 13 bases map to TRBD2. This CDR3 is built from 17 residues. Unmatched junction bases numbered 8, after V lost 1 base and J lost 7 bases. Germline CDR1 reads SGDLS; CDR2 reads YYNGEE. CDR3 nucleotides: TGTGCCAGCAGCGTAAGCTCTACGGGACTAGCGGGGAATGAGCAGTTCTTC. Its protein product is CASSVSSTGLAGNEQFF.

This clone was picked up a small number of times. The chain joins TRBV12-2 to TRBJ2-1; TRBD2, the table's D call, lacks a check against the DNA. TRBV12-2 is termed a pseudogene. The CDR3 length is 17 residues. In nucleotides, the CDR3 is TGTGCAAGTCGTCCCTCCTCGGGGGGGGACGGATACAATGAGCAGTTCTTC. Translation: CASRPSSGGDGYNEQFF.

The chain combines TRBV5-1 with TRBJ2-1, with 9 bases matching TRBD1. Germline CDR1 is SGHRS and CDR2 is YFSETQ. The CDR3 is 16 amino acids. V shed 0 bases, J shed 8 bases, and the junction held 9 bases outside the gene matches. The CDR3 loop reads CASSLAGQGPKHEQFF. Here the CDR3 DNA reads TGCGCCAGCAGCTTGGCCGGACAGGGGCCTAAGCATGAGCAGTTCTTC.

This clone appeared a single time. The chain employs TRBV4-3 and TRBJ2-1; D unclear. Germline V lookup: CDR1 LGHNA, CDR2 YSLEER. CDR3 length: 15 residues. V shed 0 bases and J shed 3 bases, with 9 bases lying between them. The CDR3 here is CASSQEVENYNEQFF. CDR3 nucleotide sequence: TGCGCCAGCAGCCAAGAAGTGGAGAACTACAATGAGCAGTTCTTC.

J is TRBJ2-3 and V is TRBV7-9, with 8 bases lining up with TRBD2. Per germline, CDR1 SEHNR and CDR2 FQNEAQ (reference sequence). J was trimmed by 3 bases and V by 3 bases; bases with no gene match: 8. The CDR3 is made up of 16 amino acids. As DNA, the CDR3 is TGTGCCAGCAGCTTTCCAGCGGGGGATTATACAGATACGCAGTATTTT. Translation: CASSFPAGDYTDTQYF.

V usage is TRBV2 and J usage is TRBJ1-3, with D possibly being TRBD1 (6 bases). CDR1 SNHLY and CDR2 FYNNEI come from the germline V gene. The CDR3 extends over 14 amino acids. Trimming pared 8 bases from V and 1 base from J, leaving 12 bases between. The CDR3 region is CASLDRRSGNTIYF. Here the CDR3 DNA reads TGTGCCAGCCTTGACAGGAGATCTGGAAACACCATATATTTT.

About this clone itself: A read error may produce the germline difference seen at one junction end. The chain combines TRBV30 with TRBJ2-4; TRBD1 might be the D (6 bases). Germline V gives CDR1 GTSNPN, CDR2 SVGIG (reference sequence). This CDR3 region has 12 residues. CDR3 in DNA: TGTGCCTGGAAACCTCAGGGGCCCCCTGGGGACTTC. Protein: CAWKPQGPPGDF.

J is TRBJ1-2 and V is TRBV4-1; 7 positions agree with TRBD1. V shed 3 bases, J shed 4 bases, and the junction held 2 bases outside the gene matches. The CDR3 totals 13 residues. The germline V gene encodes CDR1 MGHRA and CDR2 YSYEKL. The CDR3 loop is CASSQTGFYGYTF. The CDR3 nucleotides are TGCGCCAGCAGCCAGACAGGGTTCTATGGCTACACCTTC.

The chain links TRBV18 to TRBJ2-2, with TRBD1 matching over 8 bases. The CDR3 runs 16 residues. Germline CDR1 is KGHSH and CDR2 is LQKENI. Trimming at V came to 4 bases and at J to 8 bases, leaving 12 bases not matched to a gene. The CDR3, as DNA: TGTGCCAGCTCACATTCCCGGACAGGGACGGAGGGGGAGCTGTTTTTT. It yields the protein CASSHSRTGTEGELFF.

The genes are TRBV9 and TRBJ2-1, with D uncertain. The V end lost 4 bases, the J end lost 4 bases, and 18 bases lay between the germline ends. Germline V CDR1 and CDR2: SGDLS, YYNGEE. This CDR3 comprises 16 residues. The CDR3 region is CASSQTPAGYYNEQFF. The CDR3, as DNA: TGTGCCAGCAGCCAGACCCCCGCAGGATATTACAATGAGCAGTTCTTC. Combining the CDR3 with reference TRBV9 and TRBJ2-1 gives the whole variable domain DSGVTQTPKHLITATGQRVTLRCSPRSGDLSVYWYQQSLDQGLQFLIQYYNGEERAKGNILERFSAQQFPDLHSELNLSSLELGDSALYFCASSQTPAGYYNEQFFGPGTRLTVL.

This chain uses TRBV7-3 with TRBJ2-2; D might be TRBD2 (5 bases). The CDR3 contains 16 residues. Trimming took off 5 bases at V and 5 bases at J, with 18 bases between the two ends. Germline V gene sequence: CDR1 SGHTA, CDR2 FQGTGA. In nucleotides, the CDR3 is TGTGCCAGCAGCCCAATACCCCCTCGGGGAACCGGGGAGCTGTTTTTT. As protein: CASSPIPPRGTGELFF.